The 8 T cell receptor beta chains given below trace back to one sample, sequenced in a study of multiple sclerosis patients with progressive multifocal leukoencephalopathy. Time point of the sample: time of PML onset. Libraries were prepared by immunoSEQ multiplex PCR; TCRdb keeps only in-frame clonotypes and omits some of them. The sample includes 25,000 to 35,000 clones, roughly 87% seen only once; the top ten take under 4%. The starting material was PBMCs, obtained from a patient treated with natalizumab. Every receptor here comes from a human donor with progressive multifocal leukoencephalopathy.

The chain combines TRBV11-2 with TRBJ2-6, with D hard to call. The germline V and J ends were trimmed by 6 bases and 0 bases, with 9 bases remaining between them. CDR1 and CDR2 (germline): SGHAT, FQNNGV. The CDR3 covers 15 residues. The DNA for the CDR3 is TGTGCCAGCAGTCCCGACACCTCTGGGGCCAACGTCCTGACTTTC. This codes for CASSPDTSGANVLTF.

V and J are TRBV5-1 and TRBJ2-2; D gene uncertain. Trimming left V 2 bases short and J 3 bases short, with 2 bases between. The CDR3 is 12 amino acids. Germline lookup yields CDR1 SGHRS and CDR2 YFSETQ. The CDR3 nucleotides are TGCGCCAGCAGCTTTGACACCGGGGAGCTGTTTTTT. This codes for CASSFDTGELFF.

The chain uses TRBV9 and TRBJ1-4, with a possible D match to TRBD1 (6 bases). Germline V CDR1 and CDR2: SGDLS, YYNGEE. This CDR3 has 16 amino acids. Trimming stripped 4 bases from V and 0 bases from J, with 13 bases between. The chain's CDR3 is CASSPGAASTNEKLFF. The CDR3 DNA follows: TGTGCCAGCAGCCCAGGGGCAGCATCAACTAATGAAAAACTGTTTTTT.

This rearrangement joins TRBV6-4 to TRBJ2-3; D possibly corresponds to TRBD2 (6 bases). Looked up from germline, CDR1 is MRHNA and CDR2 is SNTAGT. Trimming shortened V by 3 bases and J by 0 bases, and 7 bases separated the two germline ends. This CDR3 is 14 amino acids long. The CDR3 loop reads CASSESGSTDTQYF. The CDR3 DNA reads as TGTGCCAGCAGTGAAAGCGGGAGCACAGATACGCAGTATTTT.

The gene calls are TRBV19 and TRBJ2-7; 7 nucleotides agree with TRBD1. CDR1 is LNHDA, CDR2 SQIVND, per germline (reference sequence). There are 13 residues in the CDR3. The CDR3: CASSLVSWADRSV. CDR3 coding DNA: TGTGCCAGTAGTCTAGTCAGTTGGGCGGACAGGTCGGTC.

The V and J genes are TRBV5-4 and TRBJ2-2; the D is unclear. The CDR3 totals 15 residues. The V gene lost 6 bases and the J gene lost 6 bases, with 18 bases spanning the gap. Germline V CDR1 and CDR2: SGHNT, YYREEE (reference sequence). CDR3 protein: CASKVDLTSAGELFF. Here the CDR3 DNA reads TGTGCCAGCAAGGTAGATTTAACGTCGGCCGGGGAGCTGTTTTTT.

The chain employs TRBV25-1 and TRBJ1-4, with a weak D call TRBD1 (5 bases). Trimming cost V 6 bases and J 7 bases, with 18 bases left between them. Germline V gene lookup returns CDR1 MGHDK and CDR2 SYGVNS. The CDR3 covers 15 residues. CDR3 in amino acids: CASSRKGRFPEKLFF. In DNA, the CDR3 is TGTGCCAGCAGCCGAAAGGGGAGATTCCCTGAAAAACTGTTTTTT.

CDR3 amino acids: CASSELAGGPDTQYF. DNA of the CDR3: TGTGCCAGCAGTGAACTAGCGGGAGGGCCAGATACGCAGTATTTT. The gene calls are TRBV6-1 and TRBJ2-3; TRBD2 aligns across 12 bases. There are 15 residues in the CDR3. V was pared by 2 bases and J by 4 bases, with 1 base of the junction left unmatched. CDR1 and CDR2 (germline): MNHNS, SASEGT.